One and the same sample provided the 21 T cell receptor beta chains below, sequenced in a study of shared clonotypes between healthy human individuals. Profiled with immunoSEQ multiplex PCR; TCRdb holds only in-frame clones, not every one. The repertoire holds about 2,200,000 clones, with more than 85% as singletons. Naive CD8 populations comprised CD45RO-negative cells positively selected for CCR7, excluding terminally differentiated effector memory CD45RA+ cells. The sample was naive CD8+ T cells from PBMCs. The receptors here all came from a man younger than 35 in good health. Some clones in this sample may be carry-over from other donors' samples.

The CDR3 protein is CASSIPRRPYEQYF. Written as DNA, the CDR3 is TGTGCCAGTAGTATACCCAGGAGACCCTACGAGCAGTACTTC. This chain connects TRBV19 to TRBJ2-7, with D uncertain. The V and J ends lost 2 bases and 2 bases respectively, with 10 bases between them. Germline values: CDR1 LNHDA, CDR2 SQIVND (reference sequence). The CDR3 sequence is 14 residues long.

V is TRBV10-3 and J is TRBJ2-6; perhaps TRBD2 as D (6 bases). Looked up from germline, CDR1 is ENHRY and CDR2 is SYGVKD. V was pared by 1 base and J by 0 bases, with 31 bases between. The CDR3 contains 24 residues. The CDR3 protein is CAISEYRSEARGASGLSGANVLTF. The CDR3 DNA follows: TGTGCCATCAGTGAGTATAGATCAGAAGCGCGCGGGGCTTCGGGACTCTCTGGGGCCAACGTCCTGACTTTC.

The chain is built from TRBV7-6 and TRBJ2-1; no reliable D call. Germline values: CDR1 SGHVS, CDR2 FNYEAQ. V was trimmed by 5 bases and J by 2 bases, leaving 7 bases between them. The CDR3 has 13 residues. Written as DNA, the CDR3 is TGTGCCAGCAGCCACTTTGCCTACAATGAGCAGTTCTTC. Translating it yields CASSHFAYNEQFF.

This clone appeared a single time. The chain joins TRBV18 to TRBJ1-1; maybe TRBD1 (5 bases). This CDR3 comprises 15 residues. Per germline, CDR1 KGHSH and CDR2 LQKENI. V was trimmed by 2 bases and J by 1 base, leaving 11 bases between them. The CDR3 DNA follows: TGTGCCAGCTCACCAGACGACAGATCGAACACTGAAGCTTTCTTT. Amino acid sequence: CASSPDDRSNTEAFF.

In this sample, this clone turned up once. The V gene is TRBV27, the J gene TRBJ1-2; a possible D gene is TRBD1 (5 bases). Germline assignment: CDR1 MNHEY and CDR2 SMNVEV (reference sequence). The length of the CDR3 is 16 residues. V shed 2 bases and J shed 3 bases, with 16 bases lying between them. CDR3 loop: CASSLIPRRGDYGYTF. CDR3 DNA sequence: TGTGCCAGCAGTTTAATCCCTAGGCGGGGCGACTATGGCTACACCTTC.

The J gene is TRBJ2-1, the V gene TRBV7-3, with D unresolved. Trimming took off 4 bases at V and 8 bases at J, with 15 bases between the two ends. The CDR3 extends over 14 amino acids. Germline CDR1 reads SGHTA; CDR2 reads FQGTGA. The CDR3 DNA sequence: TGTGCCAGCAGCTCACCACCTAGGTACGATGAGCAGTTCTTC. Translating it yields CASSSPPRYDEQFF.

This clone was counted only a few times. CDR3 residues: CATTDHNTGELFF. As DNA, the CDR3 is TGTGCCACGACGGACCATAACACCGGGGAGCTGTTTTTT. The chain recombines TRBV19 with TRBJ2-2; D gene unclear. V lost 10 bases and J lost 2, with 11 bases in between. This CDR3 is built from 13 residues. Germline CDR1 LNHDA, CDR2 SQIVND (reference sequence).

This sequence joins TRBV19 and TRBJ1-1; 9 bases agree with TRBD1. Germline V CDR1 and CDR2: LNHDA, SQIVND (reference sequence). CDR3 length: 13 residues. J lost 10 bases, V lost 2 bases, and 5 bases had no gene match. The DNA of the CDR3 is TGTGCCAGTAGTATACAGACAGGGGGTCGAGCTTTCTTT. Translating it yields CASSIQTGGRAFF.

The chain links TRBV5-1 to TRBJ1-1, with a weak D call TRBD1 (6 bases). Germline V gene lookup returns CDR1 SGHRS and CDR2 YFSETQ. The CDR3 length is 16 residues. V dropped 4 bases and J dropped 1 base, with 17 bases sitting between them. DNA for the CDR3: TGCGCCAGCAGCGCCGGATACCCGACAGGGAACACTGAAGCTTTCTTT. This encodes CASSAGYPTGNTEAFF.

The rearrangement links TRBV2 to TRBJ1-5, with D perhaps matching TRBD1 (5 bases). The CDR3 has 12 residues. The V end lost 6 bases, the J end lost 6 bases, and 9 bases lay between the germline ends. Germline V gene lookup returns CDR1 SNHLY and CDR2 FYNNEI. As DNA, the CDR3 is TGTGCCAGCAGCTATGGGGGTCAGCCCCAGCATTTT. Residues: CASSYGGQPQHF. The full variable domain, in which reference TRBV2 and TRBJ1-5 provide the parts outside the CDR3, is EPEVTQTPSHQVTQMGQEVILRCVPISNHLYFYWYRQILGQKVEFLVSFYNNEISEKSEIFDDQFSVERPDGSNFTLKIRSTKLEDSAMYFCASSYGGQPQHFGDGTRLSIL.

In nucleotides, the CDR3 is TGTGCCAGCAGTTTCGTAGCGGGAGGGCCCTCAGATACGCAGTATTTT. Residues: CASSFVAGGPSDTQYF. This chain uses TRBV27 with TRBJ2-3; 11 positions match TRBD2. Germline V gene sequence: CDR1 MNHEY, CDR2 SMNVEV (reference sequence). V shed 3 bases and J 4 bases; nucleotides not matched to a gene: 6. The CDR3 sequence is 16 residues long.

The chain carries TRBV11-2 and TRBJ2-7, with D hard to call. V lost 2 bases to trimming and J lost 2 bases, with 16 bases between them. In germline, CDR1 is SGHAT, CDR2 FQNNGV. The CDR3 spans 16 residues. The CDR3 sequence: CASSLSLGLGTYEQYF. DNA of the CDR3: TGTGCCAGCAGCTTATCTCTTGGTCTGGGGACCTACGAGCAGTACTTC.

The chain links TRBV25-1 to TRBJ1-5; a weak D match, TRBD1 (6 bases). The CDR3 runs to 15 residues. The V gene's germline CDR1 is MGHDK and CDR2 SYGVNS. V dropped 3 bases and J dropped 4 bases, with 13 bases sitting between them. The CDR3 DNA reads TGTGCCAGCAGTGATTCGGGGGCAATAAATCAGCCCCAGCATTTT. This gives the protein CASSDSGAINQPQHF.

The chain is built from TRBV7-9 and TRBJ2-3; 7 bases agree with TRBD2. Germline assignment: CDR1 SEHNR and CDR2 FQNEAQ (reference sequence). This CDR3 region has 14 residues. The J segment lost 0 bases and the V segment lost 5 bases, leaving 2 bases of the junction unmatched. CDR3 DNA sequence: TGTGCCAGCAGCCGCGGGAGTAGCACAGATACGCAGTATTTT. Its translation is CASSRGSSTDTQYF. The variable domain in full, with the rest retrieved from reference TRBV7-9 and TRBJ2-3, is DTGVSQNPRHKITKRGQNVTFRCDPISEHNRLYWYRQTLGQGPEFLTYFQNEAQLEKSRLLSDRFSAERPKGSFSTLEIQRTEQGDSAMYLCASSRGSSTDTQYFGPGTRLTVL.

The V gene is TRBV6-1, the J gene TRBJ1-1; a possible D gene is TRBD1 (6 bases). There are 14 residues in the CDR3. Trimming took off 7 bases at V and 8 bases at J, with 20 bases between the two ends. CDR1 is MNHNS and CDR2 is SASEGT in the germline V gene. CDR3 in DNA: TGTGCCAGCACTGGAAAGGGGGGGCGCGGGGAAGCTTTCTTT. Translated, it gives CASTGKGGRGEAFF.

This chain connects TRBV4-1 to TRBJ2-2; TRBD1 agrees at 7 bases. Trimming at V came to 5 bases and at J to 2 bases, leaving 8 bases not matched to a gene. This CDR3 spans 16 amino acids. Germline-derived CDR1 and CDR2 are MGHRA and YSYEKL. The CDR3 sequence is CASSNDRALNTGELFF. The CDR3 DNA reads TGCGCCAGCAGCAATGACAGGGCCTTAAACACCGGGGAGCTGTTTTTT.

CDR3 sequence reads: CASSQEGTQASGLVYSYNEQFF. The CDR3 bases are TGCGCCAGCAGCCAAGAGGGGACCCAGGCTAGCGGACTCGTTTATTCCTACAATGAGCAGTTCTTC. This chain uses TRBV4-3 with TRBJ2-1, with TRBD2 matching 7 bases. Looked up from germline, CDR1 is LGHNA and CDR2 is YSLEER. The CDR3 sequence is 22 residues long. The junction had 21 bases not matched to a gene; V was cut back by 0 bases and J by 1 base.

The rearrangement links TRBV6-5 to TRBJ1-2; perhaps TRBD1 as D (5 bases). Trimming left V 8 bases short and J 1 base short, with 8 bases between. Germline-derived CDR1 and CDR2 are MNHEY and SVGAGI. The CDR3 runs to 12 residues. The CDR3 sequence is CASHDSNYGYTF. The CDR3 DNA is TGTGCCAGCCATGACAGTAACTATGGCTACACCTTC.

The CDR3: CASSLARMGSEQFF. The CDR3 coding sequence is TGTGCCAGCAGTTTGGCCAGAATGGGAAGTGAGCAGTTCTTC. The chain joins TRBV27 to TRBJ2-1, with D unclear. The CDR3 sequence is 14 residues long. Trimming cost V 3 bases and J 9 bases, with 15 bases left between them. CDR1 is MNHEY, CDR2 SMNVEV, per germline (reference sequence).

This clone was recorded only once. As DNA, the CDR3 is TGTGCCAGTAGTACACGACAGGGGGCCTTGGACACTGAAGCTTTCTTT. Translating gives CASSTRQGALDTEAFF. This sequence joins TRBV19 and TRBJ1-1, with 10 bases aligning to TRBD1. The CDR3 is 16 amino acids. The germline V gene has CDR1 LNHDA and CDR2 SQIVND (reference sequence). Losses at the gene ends were 4 bases for V and 3 bases for J; bases not matched to a gene: 8.

This chain links TRBV5-3 with TRBJ1-3; 7 positions match TRBD1. TRBV5-3 is assigned to the ORF class and has an uncertain function. The length of the CDR3 is 16 residues. V trimming: 2 bases; J trimming: 4 bases; junction bases outside the gene matches: 9. The CDR3 protein is CARSLPKQGSGNTIYF. The CDR3 coding sequence is TGTGCCAGAAGCTTACCAAAACAGGGGTCCGGAAACACCATATATTTT.